The sequence of this T cell receptor beta chain was determined in a study of blood T cell repertoires in COVID-19. This clone was recorded at least ten times. Under the authors' procedure: Estimated nucleated cell counts came from reference gene primer amplification. The repertoire was sequenced with immunoSEQ multiplex PCR; TCRdb's copy has only in-frame clones and lacks some. D and trimming were read from the DNA, whereas the V and J calls and clone size are those reported in that table. In the table there are about 94,000 clones, about 80% of which are singletons. This CDR3 spans 14 amino acids. Germline-derived CDR1 and CDR2 are LNHNV and YYDKDF (reference sequence). V was pared by 4 bases and J by 15 bases, with 21 bases between.

The TCR originated in a man in his fifties or sixties with acute or convalescent COVID-19. The chain has TRBV15 and TRBJ1-4; a weak D match, TRBD1 (6 bases). Material: peripheral blood. The CDR3 DNA reads as TGTGCCACCAGCATAGAGAGGGGGGGTCGTAGCGTGTTTTTT. Protein product: CATSIERGGRSVFF.